This T cell receptor beta chain was observed in a study of blood T cell repertoires in COVID-19. Study summary: Whether acute or convalescent, the COVID-19 samples came from the United States, Italy and Spain.

Study processing details: Reference gene primer amplification in the assay estimated nucleated cell counts. Clones were read by immunoSEQ multiplex PCR, and TCRdb kept only the in-frame ones, dropping some. That table furnishes V, J and clone size, whereas the DNA furnished D and trimming. This sample yields about 20,000 clones, of which 86% are seen a single time; around 3.8% belongs to the top ten. The V end was cut by 1 base, the J end by 6 bases, with 12 bases between. The length of the CDR3 is 15 residues. Germline V gene sequence: CDR1 LNHNV, CDR2 YYDKDF (reference sequence). The source material was peripheral blood. The clonotype was recovered from a man in his fifties or sixties with active COVID-19. The chain joins TRBV15 to TRBJ2-2; D may be TRBD1 (5 bases). In DNA, the CDR3 is TGTGCCACCAGCAGAGGGACACTTTTATCCGGGGAGCTGTTTTTT. It yields the protein CATSRGTLLSGELFF.